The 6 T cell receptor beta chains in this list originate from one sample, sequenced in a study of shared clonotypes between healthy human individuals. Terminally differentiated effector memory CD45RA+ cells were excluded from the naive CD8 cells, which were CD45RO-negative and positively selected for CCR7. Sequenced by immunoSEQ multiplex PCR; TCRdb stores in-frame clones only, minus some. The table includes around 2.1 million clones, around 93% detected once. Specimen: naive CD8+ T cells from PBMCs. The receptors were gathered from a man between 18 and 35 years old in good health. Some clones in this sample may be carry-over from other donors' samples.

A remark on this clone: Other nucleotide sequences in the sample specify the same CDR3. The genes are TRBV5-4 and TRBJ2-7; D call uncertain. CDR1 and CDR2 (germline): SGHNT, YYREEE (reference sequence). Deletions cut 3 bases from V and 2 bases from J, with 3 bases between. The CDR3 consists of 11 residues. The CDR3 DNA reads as TGTGCCAGCAGCTCGACCTACGAGCAGTACTTC. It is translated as CASSSTYEQYF.

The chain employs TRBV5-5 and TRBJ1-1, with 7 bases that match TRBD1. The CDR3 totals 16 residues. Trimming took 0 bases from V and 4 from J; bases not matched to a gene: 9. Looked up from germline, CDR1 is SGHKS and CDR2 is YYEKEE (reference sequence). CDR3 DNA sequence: TGTGCCAGCAGCTTGGAAGGGTGGGCAGGGGGCACTGAAGCTTTCTTT. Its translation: CASSLEGWAGGTEAFF.

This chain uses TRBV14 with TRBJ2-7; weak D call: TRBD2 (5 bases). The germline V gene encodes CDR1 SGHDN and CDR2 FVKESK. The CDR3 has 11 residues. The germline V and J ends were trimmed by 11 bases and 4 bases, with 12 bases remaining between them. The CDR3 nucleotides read TGTGCCTCGGGAAAATATTACGAGCAGTACTTC. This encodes CASGKYYEQYF.

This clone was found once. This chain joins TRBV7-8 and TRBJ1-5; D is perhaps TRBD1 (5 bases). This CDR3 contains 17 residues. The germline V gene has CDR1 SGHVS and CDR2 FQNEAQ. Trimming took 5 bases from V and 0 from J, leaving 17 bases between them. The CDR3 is CASSERGGWDSNQPQHF. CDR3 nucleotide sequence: TGTGCCAGCAGCGAGAGGGGAGGGTGGGATAGCAATCAGCCCCAGCATTTT.

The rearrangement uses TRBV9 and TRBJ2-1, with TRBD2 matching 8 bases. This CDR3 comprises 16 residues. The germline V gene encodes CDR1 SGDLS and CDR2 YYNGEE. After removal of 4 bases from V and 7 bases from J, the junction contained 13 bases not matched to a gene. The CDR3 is CASSPSSGLNLNEQFF. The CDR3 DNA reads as TGTGCCAGCAGCCCCTCTAGCGGGCTAAACCTAAATGAGCAGTTCTTC. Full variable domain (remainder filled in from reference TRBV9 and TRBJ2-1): DSGVTQTPKHLITATGQRVTLRCSPRSGDLSVYWYQQSLDQGLQFLIQYYNGEERAKGNILERFSAQQFPDLHSELNLSSLELGDSALYFCASSPSSGLNLNEQFFGPGTRLTVL.

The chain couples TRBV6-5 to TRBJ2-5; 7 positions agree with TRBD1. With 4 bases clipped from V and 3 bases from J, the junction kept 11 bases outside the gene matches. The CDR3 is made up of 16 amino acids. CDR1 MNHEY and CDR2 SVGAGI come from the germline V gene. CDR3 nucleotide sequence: TGTGCCAGCAGTTCTCGGGGCAGAACAGGGGAAGAGACCCAGTACTTC. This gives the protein CASSSRGRTGEETQYF.